The TCR beta chain described here comes from a study of cytomegalovirus exposure and HLA in healthy donors. Findings and limits, study-wide: While the bulk of TCR sequences proved rare, some public TCRs turned up in many donors. The authors considered a cluster of highly shared sequence variants likely to be a sequencing artifact.

CDR1 and CDR2 (germline): SGHAT, FQNNGV. Trimming stripped 0 bases from V and 3 bases from J, with 9 bases between. The CDR3 is 14 residues long. On this clone itself: Its antigen is unidentified.

13 Jbeta primers and 60 Vbeta primers were used for the PCR. Generated by immunoSEQ multiplex PCR, the TCRdb table keeps only in-frame clones and is missing some. The sample comprises 80,000 or so clones, roughly 75% of which are singletons, and around 7% rests with the top ten. The chain recombines TRBV11-2 with TRBJ2-7; the D is unclear. Sequenced sample: PBMCs. The TCR was taken from a woman in her thirties or forties in good health and CMV-seronegative. As DNA, the CDR3 is TGTGCCAGCAGCTTAGAGGAGAATAGCTACGAGCAGTACTTC. Protein product: CASSLEENSYEQYF.